The 18 T cell receptor beta chains listed next were all sequenced from one sample in a study of T cell repertoires in cytomegalovirus infection. TCRdb reprocessed the reads with MiXCR, giving one entry per CDR3 protein. Counted here are a few hundred thousand distinct CDR3 sequences, less than 20% occurring once; the ten biggest clones make up under 9%. Sequenced input: PBMCs. All receptors come from a human donor in good health (CMV status not recorded). Some clones in this sample may be carry-over from other donors' samples.

This clonotype occurred many times. The chain recombines TRBV7-8 with TRBJ2-1, with 9 bases that match TRBD1. Per the germline V gene, CDR1 is SGHVS and CDR2 is FQNEAQ. This CDR3 comprises 15 residues. V shed 5 bases, J shed 10 bases, and the junction held 12 bases outside the gene matches. This CDR3 is CASSPHRGPGEEQFF. DNA for the CDR3: TGTGCCAGCAGCCCACACAGGGGGCCCGGGGAGGAGCAGTTCTTC.

The rearrangement uses TRBV7-6 and TRBJ1-1; D is unresolved. The V end lost 5 bases, the J end lost 7 bases, and 17 bases lay between the germline ends. The CDR3 has 14 residues. Germline V gene sequence: CDR1 SGHVS, CDR2 FNYEAQ. CDR3 bases: TGTGCCAGCAGCCCAAGGACTAACCGATATGAAGCTTTCTTT. This gives the protein CASSPRTNRYEAFF.

This clonotype was detected ten times or more. J is TRBJ2-5 and V is TRBV7-2, with 12 bases lining up with TRBD2. The CDR3 consists of 17 residues. The V and J ends lost 5 bases and 1 base, in that order; junction bases with no gene match: 8. CDR1 and CDR2 (germline): SGHTA, FQGNSA. The CDR3 sequence is CASSVVGLAGPQETQYF. The DNA for the CDR3 is TGTGCCAGCAGCGTAGTGGGACTAGCGGGTCCCCAAGAGACCCAGTACTTC. The full variable domain, in which reference TRBV7-2 and TRBJ2-5 provide the parts outside the CDR3, is GAGVSQSPSNKVTEKGKDVELRCDPISGHTALYWYRQSLGQGLEFLIYFQGNSAPDKSGLPSDRFSAERTGGSVSTLTIQRTQQEDSAVYLCASSVVGLAGPQETQYFGPGTRLLVL.

This clonotype was recorded a few times. The rearrangement uses TRBV6-5 and TRBJ2-2, with D perhaps matching TRBD2 (7 bases). Germline lookup yields CDR1 MNHEY and CDR2 SVGAGI. CDR3 length: 16 amino acids. The germline V and J ends were trimmed by 0 bases and 6 bases, with 14 bases remaining between them. The CDR3: CASSYSRGLGAGELFF. CDR3 nucleotides: TGTGCCAGCAGTTACTCGCGGGGGCTGGGGGCCGGGGAGCTGTTTTTT.

This chain uses TRBV4-3 with TRBJ1-1, with D perhaps matching TRBD1 (6 bases). The V end lost 3 bases, the J end lost 3 bases, and 14 bases lay between the germline ends. The CDR3 has 15 residues. CDR1 and CDR2 (germline): LGHNA, YSLEER. CDR3 coding DNA: TGCGCCAGCAGCCAGACCCAGGGGCTTGACACTGAAGCTTTCTTT. As protein: CASSQTQGLDTEAFF.

The chain recombines TRBV12-3 or TRBV12-4 with TRBJ2-5, with no clear D. Trimming pared 3 bases from V and 5 bases from J, leaving 13 bases between. This CDR3 is built from 14 residues. The DNA of the CDR3 is TGTGCCAGCAGTTTGGCAGACCCCAAGGAGACCCAGTACTTC. Translated, it gives CASSLADPKETQYF.

This clonotype was counted ten times or more. V and J are TRBV7-9 and TRBJ1-2; D is unresolved. Germline V gene data show CDR1 as SEHNR and CDR2 as FQNEAQ (reference sequence). V lost 1 base, J lost 4 bases, and 16 bases lay in between. CDR3 length: 16 residues. The CDR3 protein is CASSLGQPERFYGYTF. Here the CDR3 DNA reads TGTGCCAGCAGCTTAGGGCAGCCAGAGCGCTTCTATGGCTACACCTTC.

A few counts support this clonotype. The gene calls are TRBV6-5 and TRBJ1-1; D gene unclear. The CDR3 sequence is 13 residues long. CDR1 is MNHEY, CDR2 SVGAGI, per germline. The V end was cut by 2 bases, the J end by 3 bases, with 7 bases between. The CDR3 sequence: CASSYRTYTEAFF. Written as DNA, the CDR3 is TGTGCCAGCAGTTACCGGACTTACACTGAAGCTTTCTTT.

This clonotype was seen more than once but under ten times. The genes are TRBV4-2 and TRBJ1-3; D perhaps matches TRBD1 (5 bases). Germline V CDR1 and CDR2: LGHNA, YNFKEQ. V was clipped by 5 bases and J by 4 bases, with 9 bases between them. The CDR3 length is 13 residues. The CDR3 sequence is CASSNRDGNTIYF. In DNA form, the CDR3 reads TGTGCCAGCAGCAACCGGGACGGAAACACCATATATTTT.

This clonotype was detected ten times or more. The genes are TRBV2 and TRBJ2-1, with a tentative D call TRBD1 (5 bases). CDR3 length equals 12 residues. In germline, CDR1 is SNHLY, CDR2 FYNNEI. The V and J ends lost 5 bases and 8 bases respectively, with 10 bases between them. CDR3 residues: CASSNQGYEQFF. CDR3 nucleotide sequence: TGTGCCAGCAGTAACCAGGGCTATGAGCAGTTCTTC.

The chain joins TRBV5-6 to TRBJ2-3, with 9 bases identical to TRBD2. Germline trimming cut 6 bases from V and 4 bases from J; bases unmatched to any gene: 9. Looked up from germline, CDR1 is SGHDT and CDR2 is YYEEEE. This CDR3 comprises 15 residues. The CDR3 region is CASTTGLAVPDTQYF. The CDR3 DNA sequence: TGTGCCAGCACCACGGGACTAGCTGTTCCAGATACGCAGTATTTT.

This clonotype showed up many times. The chain combines TRBV7-2 with TRBJ2-1; 10 positions agree with TRBD1. The CDR3 sequence is 13 residues long. In germline, CDR1 is SGHTA, CDR2 FQGNSA. V lost 6 bases to trimming and J lost 8 bases; unmatched junction nucleotides: 4. The CDR3 DNA follows: TGTGCCAGCAGTCCCGGGACAGGGGATGAGCAGTTCTTC. Amino acids: CASSPGTGDEQFF.

The chain carries TRBV13 and TRBJ2-2; D unresolved. CDR1 and CDR2 (germline): PRHDT, FYEKMQ (reference sequence). CDR3 size: 13 residues. Between the trimmed V and J ends, which lost 0 bases and 6 bases, there was a span of 5 bases. The CDR3 region is CASSLGAPGELFF. DNA of the CDR3: TGTGCCAGCAGCTTAGGGGCACCCGGGGAGCTGTTTTTT. Filled out from reference TRBV13 and TRBJ2-2, the complete variable domain reads AAGVIQSPRHLIKEKRETATLKCYPIPRHDTVYWYQQGPGQDPQFLISFYEKMQSDKGSIPDRFSAQQFSDYHSELNMSSLELGDSALYFCASSLGAPGELFFGEGSRLTVL.

This rearrangement joins TRBV15 to TRBJ2-5; TRBD2 might be the D (5 bases). The CDR3 has 16 amino acids. Germline V gene sequence: CDR1 LNHNV, CDR2 YYDKDF (reference sequence). Trimming shortened V by 3 bases and J by 2 bases, and 16 bases separated the two germline ends. The CDR3 nucleotides read TGTGCCACCAGCAGTACCTACGAGGGCTGGCAAGAGACCCAGTACTTC. It translates to CATSSTYEGWQETQYF.

Ten or more counts support this clonotype. This sequence joins TRBV7-2 and TRBJ1-1; D unclear. V gave up 2 bases and J gave up 4 bases, with 8 bases separating them. CDR3 length equals 13 residues. CDR1 and CDR2 from the germline V gene are SGHTA and FQGNSA. The chain's CDR3 is CASSLPYGTEAFF. In DNA form, the CDR3 reads TGTGCCAGCAGCTTACCCTATGGCACTGAAGCTTTCTTT. Together with reference TRBV7-2 and TRBJ1-1, the CDR3 gives the full variable domain: GAGVSQSPSNKVTEKGKDVELRCDPISGHTALYWYRQSLGQGLEFLIYFQGNSAPDKSGLPSDRFSAERTGGSVSTLTIQRTQQEDSAVYLCASSLPYGTEAFFGQGTRLTVV.

The rearrangement links TRBV5-6 to TRBJ1-5, with 11 bases aligning to TRBD1. The CDR3 totals 16 residues. Unmatched junction bases numbered 8, after V lost 4 bases and J lost 5 bases. Per the germline V gene, CDR1 is SGHDT and CDR2 is YYEEEE. The CDR3 region is CASSVGQGGLYQPQHF. In DNA, the CDR3 is TGTGCCAGCAGCGTGGGACAGGGGGGATTGTATCAGCCCCAGCATTTT.

The chain uses TRBV20-1 and TRBJ2-1; D could derive from TRBD1 or TRBD2 (5 bases each). Germline V gene data show CDR1 as DFQATT and CDR2 as SNEGSKA (reference sequence). Trimming stripped 5 bases from V and 3 bases from J, with 17 bases between. The CDR3 runs 15 residues. CDR3 coding DNA: TGCAGTGCTCCAATCGCCGGGACGGACTACAATGAGCAGTTCTTC. The encoded protein is CSAPIAGTDYNEQFF.

This rearrangement joins TRBV7-9 to TRBJ2-1; possibly TRBD1 for D (5 bases). Per the germline V gene, CDR1 is SEHNR and CDR2 is FQNEAQ (reference sequence). Trimming shortened V by 2 bases and J by 8 bases, and 13 bases separated the two germline ends. The CDR3 spans 14 residues. CDR3 loop: CASSLNRNTDEQFF. CDR3 sequence (DNA): TGTGCCAGCAGCTTAAACAGGAACACAGATGAGCAGTTCTTC.